These T cell receptor beta chains were read from a single sample in a study of early T cells in non-severe SARS-CoV-2 infection. TCRdb re-analysed the 5' RACE reads in MiXCR, keeping a single row per CDR3 protein. The table records tens of thousands of distinct CDR3 sequences, 10% to 15% of them present only once. The sample taken for sequencing was whole blood. Receptor source: an adult who was a healthcare worker with PCR-confirmed SARS-CoV-2 infection or an uninfected control (not recorded which). Both conserved end residues are part of each CDR3. A D gene is named only where the DNA matches it firmly. Not all rows give a size; the values are once, few, many and, for expanded clones, a class.

j_gene: TRBJ2-5; v_gene: TRBV11-3; d_gene: NA; abundance: many; CDR3aa: CASSSGLAQETQYF; CDR3nt: TGTGCCAGCAGCTCTGGACTCGCGCAAGAGACCCAGTACTTC
j_gene: TRBJ2-6; v_gene: TRBV7-8; d_gene: NA; abundance: many; CDR3aa: CASSLGYQGFSGANVLTF; CDR3nt: TGTGCCAGCAGCTTAGGTTATCAGGGCTTCTCTGGGGCCAACGTCCTGACTTTC
j_gene: TRBJ2-2; v_gene: TRBV30; d_gene: NA; abundance: NA; CDR3aa: CAWSTWGAAAGELFF; CDR3nt: TGTGCCTGGAGTACGTGGGGAGCGGCCGCCGGGGAGCTGTTTTTT
j_gene: TRBJ1-1; v_gene: TRBV3-1; d_gene: NA; abundance: many; CDR3aa: CASSQGSLVAFF; CDR3nt: TGTGCCAGCAGCCAGGGATCTTTGGTAGCTTTCTTT
j_gene: TRBJ2-7; v_gene: TRBV11-2; d_gene: NA; abundance: many; CDR3aa: CASSLGTSPYYEQYF; CDR3nt: TGTGCCAGCAGCTTAGGAACCAGCCCTTACTACGAGCAGTACTTC
j_gene: TRBJ2-5; v_gene: TRBV7-2; d_gene: NA; abundance: many; CDR3aa: CASSLLGSGALETQYF; CDR3nt: TGTGCCAGCAGCTTATTAGGCTCCGGGGCACTGGAGACCCAGTACTTC
j_gene: TRBJ2-7; v_gene: TRBV20-1; d_gene: NA; abundance: many; CDR3aa: CSARDPGRVYEQYF; CDR3nt: TGCAGTGCTAGAGATCCCGGGAGAGTCTACGAGCAGTACTTC
j_gene: TRBJ1-2; v_gene: TRBV7-3; d_gene: TRBD1; abundance: NA; CDR3aa: CASSPQGQTNYGYTF; CDR3nt: TGTGCCAGCAGCCCTCAGGGACAGACTAACTATGGCTACACCTTC
j_gene: TRBJ2-3; v_gene: TRBV6-2/TRBV6-3; d_gene: TRBD2; abundance: many; CDR3aa: CASISLRGLAGSTDTQYF; CDR3nt: TGTGCCAGCATCTCCCTCCGGGGACTAGCGGGGAGCACAGATACGCAGTATTTT
j_gene: TRBJ2-5; v_gene: TRBV19; d_gene: TRBD1; abundance: many; CDR3aa: CASSARQGARETQYF; CDR3nt: TGTGCCAGTAGTGCCAGACAGGGGGCGAGAGAGACCCAGTACTTC
j_gene: TRBJ2-3; v_gene: TRBV12-3/TRBV12-4; d_gene: TRBD2; abundance: many; CDR3aa: CASRLAGVTDTQYF; CDR3nt: TGTGCCAGCAGGTTAGCGGGGGTTACAGATACGCAGTATTTT
j_gene: TRBJ2-3; v_gene: TRBV12-3/TRBV12-4; d_gene: NA; abundance: few; CDR3aa: CASSSGGGIRTDTQYF; CDR3nt: TGTGCCAGCAGTTCAGGGGGGGGGATCCGCACAGATACGCAGTATTTT
j_gene: TRBJ1-6; v_gene: TRBV12-3/TRBV12-4; d_gene: NA; abundance: many; CDR3aa: CASSFLGRADSPLHF; CDR3nt: TGTGCCAGCAGTTTTCTGGGCAGGGCAGATTCACCCCTCCACTTT
j_gene: TRBJ1-4; v_gene: TRBV19; d_gene: TRBD1; abundance: few; CDR3aa: CASEGGLGATNEKLFF; CDR3nt: TGTGCCAGTGAAGGGGGCCTTGGTGCAACTAATGAAAAACTGTTTTTT
j_gene: TRBJ1-5; v_gene: TRBV15; d_gene: NA; abundance: many; CDR3aa: CATSRGRDTSNQPQHF; CDR3nt: TGTGCCACCAGCAGAGGCCGGGACACTAGCAATCAGCCCCAGCATTTT
j_gene: TRBJ1-5; v_gene: TRBV7-6; d_gene: NA; abundance: many; CDR3aa: CASSLGWDCSNQPQHF; CDR3nt: TGTGCCAGCAGCTTAGGGTGGGACTGTTCAAATCAGCCCCAGCATTTT
j_gene: TRBJ2-3; v_gene: TRBV21-1; d_gene: NA; abundance: NA; CDR3aa: CASSKGVARGGRPSTDTQYF; CDR3nt: TGTGCCAGCAGCAAAGGGGTAGCTAGGGGCGGCAGGCCTAGCACAGATACGCAGTATTTT
j_gene: TRBJ2-3; v_gene: TRBV12-3/TRBV12-4; d_gene: NA; abundance: many; CDR3aa: CASSLMGGTDTQYF; CDR3nt: TGTGCCAGCAGTTTGATGGGGGGCACAGATACGCAGTATTTT
j_gene: TRBJ2-5; v_gene: TRBV18; d_gene: NA; abundance: many; CDR3aa: CASSPGRQFETQYF; CDR3nt: TGTGCCAGCTCACCCGGTCGTCAGTTTGAGACCCAGTACTTC
j_gene: TRBJ1-4; v_gene: TRBV6-1; d_gene: NA; abundance: many; CDR3aa: CASSEGAPVEGKLFF; CDR3nt: TGTGCCAGCAGTGAAGGTGCACCAGTCGAAGGGAAACTGTTTTTT
j_gene: TRBJ2-7; v_gene: TRBV2; d_gene: NA; abundance: NA; CDR3aa: CASSPPWTESYEQYF; CDR3nt: TGTGCCAGCAGCCCCCCCTGGACAGAATCCTACGAGCAGTACTTC
j_gene: TRBJ1-1; v_gene: TRBV12-3/TRBV12-4; d_gene: NA; abundance: NA; CDR3aa: CASSLNQGWENTEAFF; CDR3nt: TGTGCCAGCAGTTTAAACCAGGGGTGGGAGAACACTGAAGCTTTCTTT
j_gene: TRBJ1-2; v_gene: TRBV5-4; d_gene: TRBD1; abundance: NA; CDR3aa: CASSLEDRGQLFGYTF; CDR3nt: TGTGCCAGCAGCTTGGAGGACAGGGGGCAACTCTTCGGCTACACCTTC
j_gene: TRBJ1-5; v_gene: TRBV5-1; d_gene: NA; abundance: NA; CDR3aa: CASSLDGGEGQPQHF; CDR3nt: TGCGCCAGCAGCTTGGATGGGGGCGAGGGACAGCCCCAGCATTTT
j_gene: TRBJ2-7; v_gene: TRBV4-3; d_gene: NA; abundance: many; CDR3aa: CASSRRHAASYEQYF; CDR3nt: TGCGCCAGCAGCCGGAGGCATGCGGCCTCCTACGAGCAGTACTTC
j_gene: TRBJ2-7; v_gene: TRBV11-2; d_gene: NA; abundance: many; CDR3aa: CASSVDNYEQYF; CDR3nt: TGTGCCAGCAGCGTAGACAACTACGAGCAGTACTTC
j_gene: TRBJ1-6; v_gene: TRBV6-6; d_gene: TRBD1; abundance: few; CDR3aa: CASSYSRPGQGASLHF; CDR3nt: TGTGCCAGCAGTTACTCGAGGCCGGGACAGGGGGCCTCCCTCCACTTT
j_gene: TRBJ2-2; v_gene: TRBV19; d_gene: TRBD1; abundance: NA; CDR3aa: CASSNPRTGFTGELFF; CDR3nt: TGTGCCAGTAGTAACCCACGGACAGGGTTCACCGGGGAGCTGTTTTTT
j_gene: TRBJ1-2; v_gene: TRBV24-1; d_gene: TRBD1; abundance: few; CDR3aa: CATSPRDRDGGYTF; CDR3nt: TGTGCCACCAGCCCCCGGGACAGGGATGGCGGCTACACCTTC
j_gene: TRBJ2-7; v_gene: TRBV6-5; d_gene: TRBD1; abundance: many; CDR3aa: CASSTGQGISEQYF; CDR3nt: TGTGCCAGCAGCACGGGACAGGGGATCTCCGAGCAGTACTTC
j_gene: TRBJ2-5; v_gene: TRBV12-3/TRBV12-4; d_gene: NA; abundance: many; CDR3aa: CASSLDPGLKGQETQYF; CDR3nt: TGTGCCAGCAGTTTAGACCCCGGACTCAAGGGCCAAGAGACCCAGTACTTC
j_gene: TRBJ2-7; v_gene: TRBV18; d_gene: NA; abundance: many; CDR3aa: CASSPRWEASGEQYF; CDR3nt: TGTGCCAGCTCACCACGGTGGGAGGCCAGCGGAGAGCAGTACTTC
j_gene: TRBJ1-2; v_gene: TRBV12-3/TRBV12-4; d_gene: NA; abundance: NA; CDR3aa: CASSYRLRTDGYTF; CDR3nt: TGTGCCAGCAGTTACCGGCTGCGGACAGACGGCTACACCTTC
j_gene: TRBJ2-7; v_gene: TRBV19; d_gene: NA; abundance: few; CDR3aa: CASSIVFGRSYEQYF; CDR3nt: TGTGCCAGTAGTATAGTGTTCGGCAGGTCCTACGAGCAGTACTTC
j_gene: TRBJ2-2; v_gene: TRBV7-2; d_gene: TRBD2; abundance: NA; CDR3aa: CASSLRRGDTGELFF; CDR3nt: TGTGCCAGCAGCCTGCGGCGGGGGGACACCGGGGAGCTGTTTTTT
j_gene: TRBJ1-1; v_gene: TRBV7-6; d_gene: NA; abundance: many; CDR3aa: CASSLWDTEAFF; CDR3nt: TGTGCCAGCAGCTTGTGGGACACTGAAGCTTTCTTT
j_gene: TRBJ1-2; v_gene: TRBV6-1; d_gene: NA; abundance: few; CDR3aa: CASLGRRATDGYTF; CDR3nt: TGTGCCAGCCTAGGGCGCAGGGCAACGGATGGCTACACCTTC
j_gene: TRBJ1-5; v_gene: TRBV20-1; d_gene: NA; abundance: many; CDR3aa: CSASQDSNQPQHF; CDR3nt: TGCAGTGCTAGCCAGGATAGCAATCAGCCCCAGCATTTT
j_gene: TRBJ2-7; v_gene: TRBV7-2; d_gene: NA; abundance: few; CDR3aa: CASSLESQASYEQYF; CDR3nt: TGTGCCAGCAGCTTAGAGAGTCAGGCCTCCTACGAGCAGTACTTC
j_gene: TRBJ1-2; v_gene: TRBV7-9; d_gene: NA; abundance: NA; CDR3aa: CASSLVDGYTF; CDR3nt: TGTGCCAGCAGCTTAGTCGACGGCTACACCTTC
j_gene: TRBJ2-1; v_gene: TRBV7-2; d_gene: NA; abundance: few; CDR3aa: CASSLARGLLYNEQFF; CDR3nt: TGTGCCAGCAGCTTAGCTAGGGGCCTGCTCTACAATGAGCAGTTCTTC
j_gene: TRBJ2-7; v_gene: TRBV20-1; d_gene: TRBD1; abundance: many; CDR3aa: CSASETGPSYEQYF; CDR3nt: TGCAGTGCTAGTGAGACAGGGCCTTCCTACGAGCAGTACTTC
j_gene: TRBJ1-4; v_gene: TRBV27; d_gene: NA; abundance: many; CDR3aa: CASRDGENEKLFF; CDR3nt: TGTGCCAGCAGGGACGGAGAAAATGAAAAACTGTTTTTT
j_gene: TRBJ2-5; v_gene: TRBV19; d_gene: TRBD1; abundance: many; CDR3aa: CASSAGQGASRLYF; CDR3nt: TGTGCCAGTAGTGCTGGACAGGGGGCAAGTCGACTGTACTTC
j_gene: TRBJ1-6; v_gene: TRBV28; d_gene: TRBD1; abundance: NA; CDR3aa: CATAGGYNSPLHF; CDR3nt: TGTGCCACGGCAGGGGGGTATAATTCACCCCTCCACTTT
j_gene: TRBJ2-2; v_gene: TRBV11-3; d_gene: NA; abundance: NA; CDR3aa: CASSSRAGGELFF; CDR3nt: TGTGCCAGCAGCTCTAGGGCGGGCGGGGAGCTGTTTTTT
j_gene: TRBJ2-7; v_gene: TRBV11-2; d_gene: TRBD2; abundance: NA; CDR3aa: CASSLGDYYEQYF; CDR3nt: TGTGCCAGCAGCTTAGGGGACTACTACGAGCAGTACTTC
j_gene: TRBJ2-3; v_gene: TRBV6-2/TRBV6-3; d_gene: TRBD2; abundance: many; CDR3aa: CASSPTSGGADTQYF; CDR3nt: TGTGCCAGCAGCCCCACTAGCGGAGGGGCAGATACGCAGTATTTT
j_gene: TRBJ1-5; v_gene: TRBV19; d_gene: TRBD1; abundance: many; CDR3aa: CASSPLGQGNQPQHF; CDR3nt: TGTGCCAGCAGCCCGTTGGGACAGGGGAACCAGCCCCAGCATTTT
j_gene: TRBJ2-3; v_gene: TRBV9; d_gene: NA; abundance: few; CDR3aa: CASSVSPSVDTQYF; CDR3nt: TGTGCCAGCAGCGTAAGTCCTAGCGTTGATACGCAGTATTTT
j_gene: TRBJ1-1; v_gene: TRBV18; d_gene: NA; abundance: many; CDR3aa: CASSPPSTLTARGTEAFF; CDR3nt: TGTGCCAGCTCACCACCATCTACCTTGACAGCCAGGGGCACTGAAGCTTTCTTT
j_gene: TRBJ2-5; v_gene: TRBV2; d_gene: NA; abundance: few; CDR3aa: CASSAGGPGETQYF; CDR3nt: TGTGCCAGCAGTGCGGGCGGTCCGGGGGAGACCCAGTACTTC
j_gene: TRBJ1-5; v_gene: TRBV10-3; d_gene: NA; abundance: many; CDR3aa: CAISEADQPQHF; CDR3nt: TGTGCCATCAGTGAAGCGGATCAGCCCCAGCATTTT
j_gene: TRBJ2-3; v_gene: TRBV4-1; d_gene: NA; abundance: few; CDR3aa: CASSQDRMRGDTQYF; CDR3nt: TGCGCCAGCAGCCAAGATCGGATGAGGGGGGATACGCAGTATTTT
j_gene: TRBJ1-5; v_gene: TRBV20-1; d_gene: NA; abundance: many; CDR3aa: CSARDPAGRQPQHF; CDR3nt: TGCAGTGCTAGAGACCCGGCAGGTCGTCAGCCCCAGCATTTT